These 29 T cell receptor beta chains originate from one sample sequenced in a study of post-analysis software for immune sequencing data. Study outcomes and limitations: Patients showed TRBV5-6, TRBV5-1 and TRBV20-1 among four to six TRBV segments more frequent than in controls.

These receptors have no identified antigens. Tagging with unique molecular identifiers was a feature of the TCR beta cDNA libraries. One entry per CDR3 protein, called by TCRdb with MiXCR from the PCR reads. The sample records about 540,000 distinct CDR3 sequences, 30% to 40% being singletons. Specimen: blood. The origin of the receptors is a girl younger than 18 with multiple sclerosis.

This clonotype was detected a few times. This chain links TRBV20-1 with TRBJ2-6; D is perhaps TRBD1 (6 bases). Between the trimmed V and J ends, which lost 6 bases and 0 bases, there was a span of 9 bases. This CDR3 comprises 14 residues. The germline V gene has CDR1 DFQATT and CDR2 SNEGSKA (reference sequence). Written as DNA, the CDR3 is TGCAGTGCCACAGGGAGCTCTGGGGCCAACGTCCTGACTTTC. Protein product: CSATGSSGANVLTF.

Of note for this clonotype: A read error may be the cause here, since a much bigger clone is one base away. The V and J genes are TRBV11-2 and TRBJ1-2; tentative D call: TRBD1 (5 bases). The CDR3 has 16 amino acids. Germline assignment: CDR1 SGHAT and CDR2 FQNNGV. With 5 bases removed from V and 5 bases from J, the gap between germline ends came to 21 bases. CDR3 sequence reads: CASSDRTRRAEYGYTF. The CDR3 DNA sequence: TGTGCCAGCAGCGACCGGACACGGCGGGCCGAATATGGCTACACCTTC.

The V gene is TRBV29-1, the J gene TRBJ2-2; a weak D match, TRBD1 (5 bases). CDR3 size: 14 residues. Trimming pared 2 bases from V and 4 bases from J, leaving 11 bases between. Germline V gives CDR1 SQVTM, CDR2 ANQGSEA. The CDR3 sequence: CSVEWGPGTGELFF. As DNA, the CDR3 is TGCAGCGTTGAATGGGGCCCGGGCACCGGGGAGCTGTTTTTT.

The CDR3 coding sequence is TGTGCCAGCAGCTCCGGACAGGGGGCGAGAAATGAGCAGTTCTTC. Translating gives CASSSGQGARNEQFF. The rearrangement joins TRBV7-6 to TRBJ2-1, with 11 bases fitting TRBD1. The germline gives CDR1 SGHVS, CDR2 FNYEAQ. The CDR3 covers 15 residues. Trimming at V came to 4 bases and at J to 7 bases, leaving 6 bases not matched to a gene.

This clonotype turned up a few times. The chain is built from TRBV5-1 and TRBJ2-1; D unclear. The CDR3 is 16 residues long. Trimming stripped 4 bases from V and 1 base from J, with 15 bases between. Germline CDR1 is SGHRS and CDR2 is YFSETQ. The CDR3 nucleotides are TGCGCCAGCAGCCCAACGCCCGGAAATTCCTACAATGAGCAGTTCTTC. Its protein is CASSPTPGNSYNEQFF.

In this sample, this clonotype turned up a few times. J is TRBJ2-5 and V is TRBV20-1, with D perhaps matching TRBD1 or TRBD2 (6 bases each). The CDR3 runs to 16 residues. The germline V gene encodes CDR1 DFQATT and CDR2 SNEGSKA (reference sequence). Trimming removed 5 bases from V and 2 bases from J, with 21 bases in between. CDR3 region: CSAAEWGASTQETQYF. CDR3 in DNA: TGCAGTGCTGCCGAATGGGGGGCATCGACGCAAGAGACCCAGTACTTC.

The chain carries TRBV24-1 and TRBJ2-2, with 8 bases lining up with TRBD1. This CDR3 has 13 residues. V shed 11 bases, J shed 7 bases, and the junction held 8 bases outside the gene matches. Looked up from germline, CDR1 is KGHDR and CDR2 is SFDVKD. CDR3 region: CAIDRGEDGELFF. The CDR3 nucleotides read TGTGCCATTGACAGGGGAGAAGACGGGGAGCTGTTTTTT.

The gene calls are TRBV6-2 or TRBV6-3 and TRBJ2-6; D remains unclear. Per germline, CDR1 MNHEY and CDR2 SVGEGT. The V end was cut by 5 bases, the J end by 0 bases, with 14 bases between. The CDR3 length is 17 residues. The CDR3 DNA follows: TGTGCCAGCAGTCCCGCCTCCCGAAACTCTGGGGCCAACGTCCTGACTTTC. The encoded protein is CASSPASRNSGANVLTF.

Comments on this clonotype: A read error is possible here, since a much larger clone lies one base away. This rearrangement joins TRBV20-1 to TRBJ2-3, with 8 bases fitting TRBD2. Looked up from germline, CDR1 is DFQATT and CDR2 is SNEGSKA (reference sequence). The CDR3 contains 14 residues. Unmatched junction bases numbered 7, after V lost 6 bases and J lost 2 bases. The CDR3 loop reads CSAYSGATTDTQYF. The CDR3 DNA is TGCAGTGCCTATAGCGGGGCCACCACAGATACGCAGTATTTT.

J is TRBJ1-3 and V is TRBV15; D is undetermined. CDR3 length: 15 residues. Germline V lookup: CDR1 LNHNV, CDR2 YYDKDF (reference sequence). V was pared by 0 bases and J by 1 base, with 7 bases between. CDR3 region: CATSRDRGSGNTIYF. CDR3 DNA: TGTGCCACCAGCAGAGATCGGGGTTCTGGAAACACCATATATTTT.

This clonotype was seen many times. The rearrangement joins TRBV9 to TRBJ1-2; D gene ambiguous. There are 16 residues in the CDR3. Looked up from germline, CDR1 is SGDLS and CDR2 is YYNGEE. V was pared by 0 bases and J by 1 base, with 13 bases between. The CDR3 reads CASSVDGRFVNYGYTF. In DNA, the CDR3 is TGTGCCAGCAGCGTAGATGGCCGATTTGTTAACTATGGCTACACCTTC.

This clonotype was found a few times. J is TRBJ1-4 and V is TRBV7-9, with a possible D match to TRBD1 (6 bases). With 3 bases removed from V and 10 bases from J, the gap between germline ends came to 15 bases. Germline CDR1 reads SEHNR; CDR2 reads FQNEAQ (reference sequence). This CDR3 has 14 amino acids. The CDR3 region is CASSLVSGDGKLFF. In DNA, the CDR3 is TGTGCCAGCAGCTTGGTCTCAGGGGACGGAAAACTGTTTTTT.

V gene TRBV6-5 combines with J gene TRBJ1-1, with D unclear. V was shortened by 8 bases and J by 5 bases, with 18 bases between the two germline ends. CDR1 is MNHEY, CDR2 SVGAGI, per germline. This CDR3 is built from 14 residues. CDR3: CASFREGLVTEAFF. In DNA, the CDR3 is TGTGCCAGCTTCCGGGAGGGTTTAGTTACTGAAGCTTTCTTT.

This clonotype showed up just a few times. The V call is TRBV6-2 or TRBV6-3, the J call TRBJ1-1; D ambiguous. Germline CDR1 is MNHEY and CDR2 is SVGEGT. V lost 3 bases and J 1 base, leaving 6 bases between the germline ends. CDR3 size: 13 residues. In DNA form, the CDR3 reads TGTGCCAGCAGTTATACCCGGAACACTGAAGCTTTCTTT. Its protein is CASSYTRNTEAFF.

The chain is built from TRBV28 and TRBJ1-2, with a weak D call TRBD1 (5 bases). The germline V and J ends were trimmed by 7 bases and 2 bases, with 17 bases remaining between them. In germline, CDR1 is MDHEN, CDR2 SYDVKM. The CDR3 is 15 residues long. The CDR3 loop reads CASTATGPWNYGYTF. The CDR3 DNA reads as TGTGCCAGCACCGCTACAGGTCCGTGGAACTATGGCTACACCTTC.

This clonotype was seen only a few times. The chain employs TRBV15 and TRBJ2-4; 10 bases fit TRBD1. The CDR3 length is 16 residues. From germline, CDR1 is LNHNV and CDR2 YYDKDF (reference sequence). J lost 1 base, V lost 5 bases, and 5 bases had no gene match. CDR3 sequence: CATSPRTGGAKNIQYF. In DNA form, the CDR3 reads TGTGCCACCAGCCCGAGGACAGGGGGGGCCAAAAACATTCAGTACTTC.

The chain couples TRBV12-3 or TRBV12-4 to TRBJ2-1; 8 positions match TRBD2. This CDR3 has 15 residues. V was pared by 5 bases and J by 8 bases, with 11 bases of the junction left unmatched. CDR3: CASSAREGRVYEQFF. The CDR3 nucleotides are TGTGCCAGCAGTGCACGGGAGGGCCGGGTTTATGAGCAGTTCTTC.

The chain combines TRBV7-3 with TRBJ2-1; D tentatively reads TRBD1 or TRBD2 (6 bases each). V lost 5 bases, J lost 5 bases, and 16 bases lay in between. The CDR3 is 15 amino acids. Germline-derived CDR1 and CDR2 are SGHTA and FQGTGA. CDR3 in amino acids: CASSPRGGLDNEQFF. The CDR3 DNA reads TGTGCCAGCAGCCCTAGAGGGGGACTCGACAATGAGCAGTTCTTC.

The chain combines TRBV28 with TRBJ1-5; D may be TRBD1 (5 bases). Germline CDR1 MDHEN, CDR2 SYDVKM. Trimming took 2 bases from V and 0 from J, leaving 17 bases between them. The CDR3 loop spans 18 amino acids. Here the CDR3 DNA reads TGTGCCAGCAGTTTACTCGATCGGACAAAATCTAGCAATCAGCCCCAGCATTTT. This encodes CASSLLDRTKSSNQPQHF.

This clonotype has more than one count but fewer than ten. The rearrangement joins TRBV20-1 to TRBJ2-3; 12 bases line up with TRBD2. The germline V gene has CDR1 DFQATT and CDR2 SNEGSKA (reference sequence). This CDR3 comprises 17 residues. The junction had 11 bases not matched to a gene; V was cut back by 5 bases and J by 2 bases. CDR3 protein: CSARLAGVFFDTDTQYF. CDR3 nucleotides: TGCAGTGCTCGACTAGCGGGGGTCTTCTTTGACACAGATACGCAGTATTTT.

This clonotype was detected only a few times. The rearrangement links TRBV12-3 or TRBV12-4 to TRBJ2-3, with D hard to call. The CDR3 has 15 amino acids. V was clipped by 3 bases and J by 0 bases, with 10 bases between them. In DNA, the CDR3 is TGTGCCAGCAGTTTCCAAGACTTAAGCACAGATACGCAGTATTTT. Amino acids: CASSFQDLSTDTQYF.

CDR3 region: CASSLDVGIRTEAFF. In DNA form, the CDR3 reads TGTGCCAGCAGCTTGGACGTGGGCATAAGAACTGAAGCTTTCTTT. The rearrangement uses TRBV5-6 and TRBJ1-1; D remains ambiguous. The germline CDR1 and CDR2 sequences are SGHDT and YYEEEE. The CDR3 covers 15 residues. The V gene lost 0 bases and the J gene lost 5 bases, with 14 bases spanning the gap.

The genes are TRBV6-6 and TRBJ2-4; 11 bases line up with TRBD2. The J call may be faulty, since TRBJ2-7 better matches the DNA end. CDR1 is MNHNY, CDR2 SVGAGI, per germline (reference sequence). The length of the CDR3 is 15 residues. CDR3 sequence reads: CASSSATSGAYEQYF. The CDR3 DNA sequence: TGTGCCAGCAGCTCTGCGACTAGCGGGGCCTACGAGCAGTACTTC.

This chain links TRBV20-1 with TRBJ2-7; 8 bases align to TRBD2. The J call may be in error: the DNA end matches TRBJ2-5 better. Germline loops: CDR1 DFQATT, CDR2 SNEGSKA (reference sequence). The CDR3 is 14 amino acids. The chain's CDR3 is CSAPLTSVSETQYF. As DNA, the CDR3 is TGCAGTGCTCCGTTGACTAGCGTGTCAGAGACCCAGTACTTC.

This clonotype was seen a few times. The chain is built from TRBV9 and TRBJ2-1; 7 bases match TRBD2. CDR1 SGDLS and CDR2 YYNGEE come from the germline V gene. The CDR3 extends over 15 amino acids. V trimming: 2 bases; J trimming: 5 bases; junction bases outside the gene matches: 7. Written as DNA, the CDR3 is TGTGCCAGCAGCGTTCGAGCTAGCGGACACAATGAGCAGTTCTTC. Residues: CASSVRASGHNEQFF.

This clonotype was seen many times. The chain has TRBV20-1 and TRBJ2-7; D might be TRBD2 (6 bases). V was trimmed by 3 bases and J by 6 bases, leaving 9 bases between them. There are 11 residues in the CDR3. Germline CDR1 reads DFQATT; CDR2 reads SNEGSKA (reference sequence). CDR3 DNA sequence: TGCAGTGCTAGTCGGGGAGGCGAGCAGTACTTC. Translation gives CSASRGGEQYF.

The genes are TRBV20-1 and TRBJ2-3; TRBD1 might be the D (6 bases). Trimming shortened V by 6 bases and J by 4 bases, and 8 bases separated the two germline ends. CDR3 size: 11 residues. Germline values: CDR1 DFQATT, CDR2 SNEGSKA (reference sequence). The CDR3 protein is CSARTADTQYF. Here the CDR3 DNA reads TGCAGTGCCCGGACAGCAGATACGCAGTATTTT.

The chain links TRBV29-1 to TRBJ2-1; TRBD2 is a possible D gene (6 bases). From germline, CDR1 is SQVTM and CDR2 ANQGSEA. The CDR3 consists of 15 residues. CDR3 sequence reads: CTVGRVVASYNEQFF. In DNA, the CDR3 is TGCACCGTCGGGAGAGTGGTAGCGAGTTACAATGAGCAGTTCTTC.

Regarding this clonotype: The junction shows a germline mismatch at one end, possibly a read error. This chain connects TRBV5-6 to TRBJ2-4; 8 bases align to TRBD1. Germline V lookup: CDR1 SGHDT, CDR2 YYEEEE. The CDR3 spans 17 residues. The CDR3 reads CARSLRDQGAAKNIQYF. CDR3 bases: TGTGCCCGCAGCTTGAGAGATCAGGGGGCTGCCAAAAACATTCAGTACTTC.